The 17 T cell receptor beta chains below all came from one sample that was sequenced in a study of T cells in Graves' hyperthyroidism and ophthalmopathy. Template material for amplifying TCR beta CDR3 regions consisted of RNA transcripts. During a first-round RT-PCR of the TCR CDR3, the HTBI primer set was used. TCRdb used MiXCR to reprocess the multiplex PCR reads, holding one entry per CDR3 protein. The sample carries 620,000 or so distinct CDR3 sequences, 13% to 15% recorded once. Sequenced material: blood. These receptors were taken from a woman in her 50s with Graves' ophthalmopathy.

This clonotype was detected ten times or more. The chain links TRBV20-1 to TRBJ2-1, with D possibly being TRBD1 or TRBD2 (7 bases each). Trimming removed 0 bases at V and 8 bases at J, with 20 bases between. The CDR3 length is 16 residues. Germline CDR1 reads DFQATT; CDR2 reads SNEGSKA (reference sequence). CDR3 protein: CSAREAGGDRLHEQFF. Written as DNA, the CDR3 is TGCAGTGCTAGAGAGGCAGGGGGGGATCGGCTCCATGAGCAGTTCTTC.

This clonotype occurred many times. The rearrangement links TRBV2 to TRBJ2-3, with 8 nucleotides matching TRBD2. The CDR3 covers 13 residues. CDR1 SNHLY and CDR2 FYNNEI come from the germline V gene. V lost 6 bases, J lost 13 bases, and 12 bases stayed unmatched. CDR3 DNA: TGTGCCAGCAGCCCTACCCTAGCGGGCCCGAAGTATTTT. It translates to CASSPTLAGPKYF. The entire variable domain, with the rest obtained from reference TRBV2 and TRBJ2-3, is as follows: EPEVTQTPSHQVTQMGQEVILRCVPISNHLYFYWYRQILGQKVEFLVSFYNNEISEKSEIFDDQFSVERPDGSNFTLKIRSTKLEDSAMYFCASSPTLAGPKYFGPGTRLTVL.

There are many counts of this clonotype. The chain is built from TRBV5-4 and TRBJ2-5; D may be TRBD1 (8 bases). The length of the CDR3 is 16 residues. V gave up 4 bases and J gave up 0 bases, with 16 bases separating them. Looked up from germline, CDR1 is SGHNT and CDR2 is YYREEE (reference sequence). In DNA form, the CDR3 reads TGTGCCAGCAGCCGACAGGGGCGGGAGTACCAAGAGACCCAGTACTTC. This gives the protein CASSRQGREYQETQYF.

In this sample, this clonotype turned up a few times. The chain combines TRBV5-1 with TRBJ1-1; D is uncertain. Germline V gene data show CDR1 as SGHRS and CDR2 as YFSETQ. The CDR3 extends over 16 amino acids. Trimming removed 2 bases at V and 5 bases at J, with 19 bases between. For the CDR3, the DNA is TGCGCCAGCAGCTTTGGATCTGCCGGTCGATGGACTGAAGCTTTCTTT. Amino acid sequence: CASSFGSAGRWTEAFF.

This clonotype was seen a handful of times. This chain connects TRBV28 to TRBJ1-5; D not certain. Germline values: CDR1 MDHEN, CDR2 SYDVKM. The CDR3 totals 15 residues. The V end lost 8 bases, the J end lost 0 bases, and 14 bases lay between the germline ends. The CDR3 region has the DNA TGTGCCAGCCGTCCGTTCAGAGATAGCAATCAGCCCCAGCATTTT. This sequence encodes CASRPFRDSNQPQHF.

The chain links TRBV5-6 to TRBJ1-5; TRBD1 aligns across 8 bases. J gave up 5 bases and V 5 bases, and 6 bases lay outside the gene matches. Germline V CDR1 and CDR2: SGHDT, YYEEEE. This CDR3 is built from 14 residues. CDR3 nucleotides: TGTGCCAGCAGTAGACAGGGGAAACATCAGCCCCAGCATTTT. This codes for CASSRQGKHQPQHF.

A few counts support this clonotype. It may be a read error: a sequence one base away is much more abundant. The CDR3 bases are TGTGCCAGCAGCATGGACAGGGGTTACGAGCAGTACTTC. This translates into CASSMDRGYEQYF. The chain employs TRBV27 and TRBJ2-7, with TRBD1 identical over 9 bases. Germline V gene data show CDR1 as MNHEY and CDR2 as SMNVEV (reference sequence). V gave up 6 bases and J gave up 4 bases; unmatched junction bases: 4. This CDR3 spans 13 amino acids.

This clonotype was counted many times. The gene calls are TRBV28 and TRBJ1-2; no firm D call. CDR1 is MDHEN, CDR2 SYDVKM, per germline. This CDR3 spans 12 amino acids. V lost 6 bases, J lost 8 bases, and 13 bases lay in between. CDR3 sequence reads: CASRRWVTGYTF. CDR3 coding DNA: TGTGCCAGCAGGAGGTGGGTTACGGGCTACACCTTC.

This clonotype has ten or more counts. J is TRBJ1-2 and V is TRBV6-1; D perhaps matches TRBD1 (6 bases). V lost 6 bases and J lost 4, with 15 bases in between. Per germline, CDR1 MNHNS and CDR2 SASEGT. The CDR3 covers 14 residues. The CDR3 region is CASSLQGKGYGYTF. The CDR3 nucleotides are TGTGCCAGCAGCCTACAGGGAAAAGGCTATGGCTACACCTTC.

This clonotype has more than one count but fewer than ten. The chain uses TRBV19 and TRBJ2-5; no clear D gene. The CDR3 has 15 amino acids. Germline CDR1 reads LNHDA; CDR2 reads SQIVND (reference sequence). Trimming took 5 bases from V and 2 from J, leaving 15 bases between them. The CDR3 sequence is CASSPLRPGQETQYF. The CDR3 DNA reads TGTGCCAGTAGTCCCCTCCGCCCAGGTCAAGAGACCCAGTACTTC.

This clonotype has at least ten counts. The chain couples TRBV7-9 to TRBJ1-1, with no clear D. CDR3 size: 13 residues. Germline values: CDR1 SEHNR, CDR2 FQNEAQ (reference sequence). Trimming removed 1 base from V and 6 bases from J, with 9 bases in between. CDR3 residues: CASSLVGPSEAFF. The CDR3 region has the DNA TGTGCCAGCAGCTTAGTAGGGCCCTCTGAAGCTTTCTTT.

In its sample, this clonotype was seen many times. This chain links TRBV7-2 with TRBJ2-7; D gene uncertain. Germline CDR1 SGHTA, CDR2 FQGNSA. The CDR3 consists of 13 residues. V was pared by 1 base and J by 4 bases, with 8 bases between. CDR3 sequence: CASSLEAEYEQYF. As DNA, the CDR3 is TGTGCCAGCAGCTTAGAGGCAGAGTACGAGCAGTACTTC.

At least ten counts were recorded for this clonotype. The rearrangement uses TRBV2 and TRBJ2-3; 9 bases fit TRBD1. Germline loops: CDR1 SNHLY, CDR2 FYNNEI. The CDR3 extends over 15 amino acids. V trimming: 7 bases; J trimming: 4 bases; junction bases outside the gene matches: 9. Written as DNA, the CDR3 is TGTGCCAGCATCACACGGGACAGGGTGGCAGATACGCAGTATTTT. The encoded protein is CASITRDRVADTQYF. Complete variable domain (other parts from reference TRBV2 and TRBJ2-3): EPEVTQTPSHQVTQMGQEVILRCVPISNHLYFYWYRQILGQKVEFLVSFYNNEISEKSEIFDDQFSVERPDGSNFTLKIRSTKLEDSAMYFCASITRDRVADTQYFGPGTRLTVL.

This clonotype came up many times. V and J are TRBV11-1 and TRBJ2-1, with 10 nucleotides matching TRBD1. Trimming at V came to 2 bases and at J to 15 bases, leaving 4 bases not matched to a gene. This CDR3 is 12 amino acids long. The germline V gene encodes CDR1 SGHAT and CDR2 FQDESV (reference sequence). Here the CDR3 DNA reads TGTGCCAGCAGCTTATCGGGACAGGGGCGGTTCTTC. Translation: CASSLSGQGRFF. The whole variable domain, remainder taken from reference TRBV11-1 and TRBJ2-1, is EAEVAQSPRYKITEKSQAVAFWCDPISGHATLYWYRQILGQGPELLVQFQDESVVDDSQLPKDRFSAERLKGVDSTLKIQPAELGDSAMYLCASSLSGQGRFFGPGTRLTVL.

This clonotype has just a few counts. The chain uses TRBV13 and TRBJ2-3, with 8 bases matching TRBD2. V was clipped by 0 bases and J by 4 bases; unmatched bases: 9. Germline V gene sequence: CDR1 PRHDT, CDR2 FYEKMQ (reference sequence). The CDR3 sequence is 17 residues long. CDR3 in amino acids: CASSLGRAGVSADTQYF. Written as DNA, the CDR3 is TGTGCCAGCAGCTTAGGCCGAGCGGGAGTAAGCGCAGATACGCAGTATTTT.

This chain uses TRBV6-1 with TRBJ2-3; D is tentatively TRBD1 or TRBD2 (5 bases each). From germline, CDR1 is MNHNS and CDR2 SASEGT. V gave up 5 bases and J gave up 3 bases, with 15 bases separating them. The CDR3 totals 15 residues. CDR3 loop: CASSTRDQRTDTQYF. CDR3 nucleotides: TGTGCCAGCAGTACCCGGGACCAGAGAACAGATACGCAGTATTTT.

This clonotype was observed at least ten times. The rearrangement uses TRBV3-1 and TRBJ2-3, with 7 bases fitting TRBD2. CDR3 size: 15 residues. Germline V gene lookup returns CDR1 LGHDT and CDR2 YNNKEL (reference sequence). Unmatched junction bases numbered 7, after V lost 6 bases and J lost 1 base. The CDR3 is CASRPNLAGTDTQYF. CDR3 DNA sequence: TGTGCCAGCAGACCGAACCTAGCGGGCACAGATACGCAGTATTTT.